This is a list of T cell receptor beta chains from one sample in a study of T cell repertoires in cytomegalovirus infection. TCRdb re-called the reads with MiXCR, one entry per CDR3 protein. Found here are about 130,000 distinct CDR3 sequences, roughly 25% of them singletons; the top ten hold about a third. These receptors are not linked to any known antigen. The sample comprised PBMCs, sequenced either directly or after in vitro stimulation (not recorded which). The receptors come from a human donor in good health (CMV status not recorded). Some clones in this sample may be carry-over from other donors' samples. CDR3s include the opening cysteine and the closing phenylalanine or tryptophan. The D gene is left open where the match is weak. Only part of the rows carry a size: once, few, many, or a class if the clone is expanded.

>TRBV7-9|many|TRBJ1-2|.
CASSLGGGDGYTF
TGTGCCAGCAGCTTAGGCGGAGGGGATGGCTACACCTTC
>TRBV15|few|TRBJ2-6|.
CATSRDWAGANVLTF
TGTGCCACCAGCAGAGATTGGGCTGGGGCCAACGTCCTGACTTTC
>TRBV18|.|TRBJ2-7|.
CASSLRVYYEQYF
TGTGCCAGCTCATTAAGGGTCTACTACGAGCAGTACTTC
>TRBV27|few|TRBJ2-1|.
CASSFSPLKYNEQFF
TGTGCCAGCAGTTTTTCCCCACTTAAATACAATGAGCAGTTCTTC
>TRBV27|.|TRBJ1-5|.
CASSLRASSNQPQHF
TGTGCCAGCAGTTTAAGAGCCTCTAGCAATCAGCCCCAGCATTTT
>TRBV7-9|.|TRBJ1-1|.
CASSLGLRETEAFF
TGTGCCAGCAGCTTAGGATTAAGGGAAACTGAAGCTTTCTTT
>TRBV7-2|few|TRBJ2-3|TRBD2
CASSRTRTGGTDTQYF
TGTGCCAGCAGTCGCACTCGCACGGGAGGGACAGATACGCAGTATTTT
>TRBV15|.|TRBJ1-5|.
CATSRDERGGLNQPQHF
TGTGCCACCAGCAGAGACGAAAGGGGGGGGCTCAATCAGCCCCAGCATTTT
>TRBV7-6|few|TRBJ1-1|.
CASSLVLPGAGTEAFF
TGTGCCAGCAGCTTAGTGTTACCTGGGGCTGGAACTGAAGCTTTCTTT
>TRBV7-2|.|TRBJ1-5|.
CASSSPGGDNQPQHF
TGTGCCAGCAGCTCCCCGGGGGGTGACAATCAGCCCCAGCATTTT
>TRBV7-6|many|TRBJ1-1|.
CASSLAGGSTEAFF
TGTGCCAGCAGCTTAGCTGGGGGCTCGACTGAAGCTTTCTTT
>TRBV7-2|.|TRBJ1-2|TRBD1
CASSTRQGALGYTF
TGTGCCAGCAGCACCCGACAGGGGGCCTTGGGCTACACCTTC
>TRBV11-3|.|TRBJ1-5|.
CASSLVENSDSNQPQHF
TGTGCCAGCAGCTTAGTGGAGAACAGCGATAGCAATCAGCCCCAGCATTTT
>TRBV7-2|few|TRBJ1-2|TRBD1
CASSLRTGAASNYGYTF
TGTGCCAGCAGCTTAAGGACAGGGGCGGCGTCTAACTATGGCTACACCTTC
>TRBV10-3|.|TRBJ1-5|.
CAISSRDQPQHF
TGTGCCATCAGTTCCAGGGATCAGCCCCAGCATTTT
>TRBV4-3|.|TRBJ2-7|TRBD1
CASSQFRQGAYEQYF
TGCGCCAGCAGCCAGTTTCGGCAGGGGGCTTACGAGCAGTACTTC
>TRBV10-3|.|TRBJ2-3|.
CAISEWESTDTQYF
TGTGCCATCAGTGAGTGGGAAAGCACAGATACGCAGTATTTT
>TRBV20-1|.|TRBJ1-4|TRBD1
CSARDRGHSNEKLFF
TGCAGTGCTAGGGACAGGGGGCATTCTAATGAAAAACTGTTTTTT
>TRBV20-1|.|TRBJ2-3|TRBD2
CSVPSASGFTDTQYF
TGCAGTGTCCCCAGTGCTAGCGGATTCACAGATACGCAGTATTTT
>TRBV28|many|TRBJ1-2|.
CASSLVGGYGYTF
TGTGCCAGCAGTTTAGTGGGCGGCTATGGCTACACCTTC
>TRBV7-2|many|TRBJ2-1|.
CASSSMPGYNEQFF
TGTGCCAGCAGCTCGATGCCGGGCTACAATGAGCAGTTCTTC
>TRBV6-1|few|TRBJ1-2|TRBD1
CASRMDRVIDGYTF
TGTGCCAGCCGGATGGACAGGGTTATAGATGGCTACACCTTC
>TRBV12-3/TRBV12-4|.|TRBJ1-5|.
CASSFGRPQHF
TGTGCCAGCAGTTTTGGACGGCCCCAGCATTTT
>TRBV19|few|TRBJ2-3|.
CASRNPDKTDTQYF
TGTGCCAGTAGGAATCCGGACAAAACAGATACGCAGTATTTT
>TRBV15|.|TRBJ2-7|.
CATSRVSAVSSYEQYF
TGTGCCACCAGCAGAGTAAGTGCTGTCAGCTCCTACGAGCAGTACTTC
>TRBV6-5|few|TRBJ2-3|TRBD2
CASRGSGRAEYF
TGTGCCAGCAGGGGTAGCGGGAGGGCCGAGTATTTT
>TRBV7-2|.|TRBJ2-5|.
CASSLGLRLEETQYF
TGTGCCAGCAGCTTAGGCTTACGGCTGGAGGAGACCCAGTACTTC
>TRBV15|many|TRBJ2-3|TRBD2
CATSRVRGLAGRALTDTQYF
TGTGCCACCAGCAGAGTTCGAGGACTAGCGGGAAGAGCGCTGACAGATACGCAGTATTTT
>TRBV12-3/TRBV12-4|.|TRBJ1-1|TRBD1
CASSSAGTGAEAFF
TGTGCCAGCAGTTCGGCCGGGACAGGGGCTGAAGCTTTCTTT
>TRBV7-8|.|TRBJ2-3|TRBD2
CASSRGTSTDTQYF
TGTGCCAGCTCGCGGGGGACTAGCACAGATACGCAGTATTTT
>TRBV28|.|TRBJ2-3|.
CASSSPGESTDTQYF
TGTGCCAGCAGTTCCCCGGGGGAAAGCACAGATACGCAGTATTTT
>TRBV7-2|many|TRBJ2-5|.
CASREQETQYF
TGTGCCAGCAGGGAACAAGAGACCCAGTACTTC
>TRBV19|few|TRBJ1-1|TRBD1
CASSIIQGTEAFF
TGTGCCAGTAGTATAATACAGGGGACTGAAGCTTTCTTT
>TRBV20-1|.|TRBJ1-4|.
CSARDGVNEKLFF
TGCAGTGCTAGAGATGGGGTTAATGAAAAACTGTTTTTT
>TRBV7-8|many|TRBJ2-3|.
CASSLDGWETDLQYF
TGTGCCAGCAGCTTAGATGGGTGGGAGACAGACCTGCAGTATTTT
>TRBV11-2|few|TRBJ2-2|TRBD2
CASSLSGLAGETGELFF
TGTGCCAGCAGCTTAAGCGGTCTAGCGGGAGAGACCGGGGAGCTGTTTTTT
>TRBV6-5|few|TRBJ1-5|.
CASRAYSNQPQHF
TGTGCCAGCAGGGCTTATAGCAATCAGCCCCAGCATTTT
>TRBV13|few|TRBJ2-3|.
CASSLLGASTDTQYF
TGTGCCAGCAGCCTACTAGGCGCTAGCACAGATACGCAGTATTTT
>TRBV6-2/TRBV6-3|.|TRBJ2-3|TRBD2
CASSYGRLAGPDTQYF
TGTGCCAGCAGTTACGGTAGGCTAGCGGGACCCGATACGCAGTATTTT
>TRBV12-3/TRBV12-4|.|TRBJ2-1|.
CASKLWRSSYNEQFF
TGTGCCAGCAAGTTGTGGCGGAGCTCCTACAATGAGCAGTTCTTC
>TRBV12-3/TRBV12-4|many|TRBJ2-1|.
CASSPQVLAMDNEQFF
TGTGCCAGCAGCCCACAGGTTCTAGCTATGGACAATGAGCAGTTCTTC
>TRBV7-3|few|TRBJ2-3|TRBD2
CASSLGSGRANTQYF
TGTGCCAGCAGCTTAGGTAGCGGGAGGGCCAATACGCAGTATTTT
>TRBV27|.|TRBJ1-2|TRBD1
CASSSQGGFRYTF
TGTGCCAGCAGTTCACAGGGGGGGTTTCGCTACACCTTC
>TRBV20-1|few|TRBJ2-1|.
CSAREITSRESYNEQFF
TGCAGTGCTAGAGAGATTACTAGCAGGGAATCCTACAATGAGCAGTTCTTC
>TRBV7-2|many|TRBJ1-4|.
CASSPGLAIGKLFF
TGTGCCAGCAGCCCGGGGCTTGCGATCGGAAAACTGTTTTTT
>TRBV20-1|.|TRBJ2-5|.
CSARDSRRGETQYF
TGCAGTGCTAGAGATTCCCGGCGGGGAGAGACCCAGTACTTC
>TRBV7-2|many|TRBJ2-1|TRBD2
CASSLAGGRALSYNEQFF
TGTGCCAGCAGCTTAGCAGGCGGGAGGGCCCTATCCTACAATGAGCAGTTCTTC
>TRBV4-3|.|TRBJ1-2|.
CASSHQTGYGYTF
TGCGCCAGCAGCCACCAGACGGGCTATGGCTACACCTTC
>TRBV7-8|.|TRBJ2-4|TRBD2
CASSSGLALAKNIQYF
TGTGCCAGCAGCTCGGGACTAGCGCTAGCCAAAAACATTCAGTACTTC
>TRBV10-3|few|TRBJ1-4|.
CAISEYYRRATNEKLFF
TGTGCCATCAGTGAGTACTACAGGAGAGCAACTAATGAAAAACTGTTTTTT
>TRBV10-3|few|TRBJ2-5|.
CAISERPQETQYF
TGTGCCATCAGTGAAAGGCCCCAAGAGACCCAGTACTTC
>TRBV11-2|many|TRBJ2-5|TRBD2
CASRPGLAGEDETQYF
TGTGCCAGCAGACCCGGACTAGCGGGAGAGGATGAGACCCAGTACTTC
>TRBV24-1|.|TRBJ2-5|.
CATMQRAQETQYF
TGTGCCACCATGCAGAGGGCACAAGAGACCCAGTACTTC
>TRBV15|few|TRBJ2-7|TRBD2
CATSRFRGLATAYEQYF
TGTGCCACCAGCAGATTTAGAGGACTAGCGACAGCCTACGAGCAGTACTTC
>TRBV19|few|TRBJ1-1|.
CASSWGVEAFF
TGTGCCAGTAGTTGGGGGGTAGAGGCTTTCTTT
>TRBV24-1|.|TRBJ2-1|.
CATSLGSNNEQFF
TGTGCCACCAGTTTGGGATCTAACAATGAGCAGTTCTTC
>TRBV12-3/TRBV12-4|.|TRBJ2-2|.
CASSLMGTGELFF
TGTGCCAGCAGTTTGATGGGAACCGGGGAGCTGTTTTTT
>TRBV20-1|.|TRBJ1-1|.
CSAREGRGAEAFF
TGCAGTGCTAGAGAAGGCAGGGGCGCTGAAGCTTTCTTT
>TRBV27|.|TRBJ2-7|.
CASSLWAGGPYEQYF
TGTGCCAGCAGTTTATGGGCAGGCGGGCCGTACGAGCAGTACTTC